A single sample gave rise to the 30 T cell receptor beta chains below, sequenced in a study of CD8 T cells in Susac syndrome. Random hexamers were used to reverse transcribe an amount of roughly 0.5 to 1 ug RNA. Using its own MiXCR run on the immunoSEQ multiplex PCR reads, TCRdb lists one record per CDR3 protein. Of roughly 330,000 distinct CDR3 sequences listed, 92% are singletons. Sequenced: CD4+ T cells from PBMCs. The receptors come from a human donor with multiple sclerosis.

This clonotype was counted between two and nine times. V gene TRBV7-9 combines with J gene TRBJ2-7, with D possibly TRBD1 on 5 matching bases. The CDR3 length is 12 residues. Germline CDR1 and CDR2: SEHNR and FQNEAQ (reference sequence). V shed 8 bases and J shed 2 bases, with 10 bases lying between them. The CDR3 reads CASADTTYEQYF. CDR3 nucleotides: TGTGCCAGCGCGGACACGACCTACGAGCAGTACTTC.

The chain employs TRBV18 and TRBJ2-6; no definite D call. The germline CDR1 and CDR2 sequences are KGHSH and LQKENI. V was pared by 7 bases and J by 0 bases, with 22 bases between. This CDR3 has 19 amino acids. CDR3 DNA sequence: TGTGCCAGCTTGCATCCAGGATCAAGGGCTCTCTCTGGGGCCAACGTCCTGACTTTC. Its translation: CASLHPGSRALSGANVLTF.

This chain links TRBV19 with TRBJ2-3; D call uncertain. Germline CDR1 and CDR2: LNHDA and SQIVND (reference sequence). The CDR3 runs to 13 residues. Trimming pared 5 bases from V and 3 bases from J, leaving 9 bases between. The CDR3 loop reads CASSHSRTDTQYF. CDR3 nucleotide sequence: TGTGCCAGTAGTCATAGCAGAACAGATACGCAGTATTTT.

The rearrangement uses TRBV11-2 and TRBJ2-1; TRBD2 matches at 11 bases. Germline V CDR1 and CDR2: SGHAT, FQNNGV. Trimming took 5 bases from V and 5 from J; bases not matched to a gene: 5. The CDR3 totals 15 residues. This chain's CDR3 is CASSLTSGSNNEQFF. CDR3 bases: TGTGCCAGCAGCCTTACTAGCGGGAGCAACAATGAGCAGTTCTTC.

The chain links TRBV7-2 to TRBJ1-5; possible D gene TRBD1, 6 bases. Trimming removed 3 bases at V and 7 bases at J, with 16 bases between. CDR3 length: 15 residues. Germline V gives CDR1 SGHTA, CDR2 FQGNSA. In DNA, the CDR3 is TGTGCCAGCAGCTTGGCCCAGGGGTCGGGACAGCCCCAGCATTTT. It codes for CASSLAQGSGQPQHF.

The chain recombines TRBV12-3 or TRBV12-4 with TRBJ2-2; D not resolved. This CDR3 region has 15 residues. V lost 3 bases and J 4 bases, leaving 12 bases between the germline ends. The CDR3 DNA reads TGTGCCAGCAGTTTGAGAGCCGCCGTCACCGGGGAGCTGTTTTTT. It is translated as CASSLRAAVTGELFF.

CDR3 amino acids: CASSPLGAFYGYTF. CDR3 coding DNA: TGTGCCAGCAGTCCCCTGGGGGCCTTCTATGGCTACACCTTC. The chain links TRBV28 to TRBJ1-2; tentatively, D is TRBD1 (6 bases). Trimming cost V 5 bases and J 4 bases, with 14 bases left between them. Germline V CDR1 and CDR2: MDHEN, SYDVKM. The CDR3 sequence is 14 residues long.

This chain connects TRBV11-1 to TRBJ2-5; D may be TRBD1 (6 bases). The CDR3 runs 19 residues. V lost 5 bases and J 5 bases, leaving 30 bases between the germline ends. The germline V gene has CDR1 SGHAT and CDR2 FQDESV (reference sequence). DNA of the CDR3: TGTGCCAGCAGCCCCACCCCAAACAGGGCCCGCCGCCCAGAGGAGACCCAGTACTTC. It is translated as CASSPTPNRARRPEETQYF.

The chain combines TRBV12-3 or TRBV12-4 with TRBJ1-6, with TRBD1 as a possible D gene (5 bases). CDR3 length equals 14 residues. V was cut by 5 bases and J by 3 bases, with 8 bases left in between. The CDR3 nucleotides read TGTGCCAGCAGTACGGGACTCTATAATTCACCCCTCCACTTT. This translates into CASSTGLYNSPLHF.

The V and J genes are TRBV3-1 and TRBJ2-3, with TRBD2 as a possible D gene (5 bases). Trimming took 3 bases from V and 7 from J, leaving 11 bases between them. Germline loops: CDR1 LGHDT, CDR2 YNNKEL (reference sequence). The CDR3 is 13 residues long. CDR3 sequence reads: CASSQAYGNTQYF. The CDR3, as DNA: TGTGCCAGCAGCCAGGCCTACGGGAATACGCAGTATTTT.

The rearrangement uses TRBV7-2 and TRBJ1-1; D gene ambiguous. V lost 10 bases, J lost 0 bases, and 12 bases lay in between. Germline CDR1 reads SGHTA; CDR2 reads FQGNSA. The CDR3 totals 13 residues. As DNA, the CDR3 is TGTGCCACACTAGGACGGCTGAACACTGAAGCTTTCTTT. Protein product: CATLGRLNTEAFF.

The CDR3 region is CASSQDLETEAFF. The CDR3 bases are TGTGCCAGCAGCCAAGACTTGGAGACTGAAGCTTTCTTT. V gene TRBV3-1 combines with J gene TRBJ1-1; D is ambiguous. The germline V gene encodes CDR1 LGHDT and CDR2 YNNKEL (reference sequence). Trimming took off 0 bases at V and 5 bases at J, with 7 bases between the two ends. This CDR3 is built from 13 residues. Full variable domain (remainder filled in from reference TRBV3-1 and TRBJ1-1): DTAVSQTPKYLVTQMGNDKSIKCEQNLGHDTMYWYKQDSKKFLKIMFSYNNKELIINETVPNRFSPKSPDKAHLNLHINSLELGDSAVYFCASSQDLETEAFFGQGTRLTVV.

Here the CDR3 DNA reads TGTGCCAGCGTGGTGGCTAGCGGGGGCCCTAGCACAGATACGCAGTATTTT. This codes for CASVVASGGPSTDTQYF. The chain uses TRBV18 and TRBJ2-3; 10 bases match TRBD2. Germline V CDR1 and CDR2: KGHSH, LQKENI. V was pared by 8 bases and J by 0 bases, with 11 bases of the junction left unmatched. CDR3 length equals 17 residues.

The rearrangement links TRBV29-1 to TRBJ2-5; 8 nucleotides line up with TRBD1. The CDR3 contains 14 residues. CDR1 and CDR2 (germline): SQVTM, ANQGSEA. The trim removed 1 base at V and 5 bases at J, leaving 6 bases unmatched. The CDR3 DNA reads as TGCAGCGTTGAAGTAGTCAGGGGGCGTGAGACCCAGTACTTC. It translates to CSVEVVRGRETQYF.

DNA for the CDR3: TGTGCCACCAGTGAAGCAGGGGGGAACACTGAAGCTTTCTTT. Its translation: CATSEAGGNTEAFF. The chain employs TRBV24-1 and TRBJ1-1; TRBD1 matches 7 bases. Germline trimming cut 4 bases from V and 1 base from J; bases unmatched to any gene: 2. Germline V lookup: CDR1 KGHDR, CDR2 SFDVKD. CDR3 length: 14 residues.

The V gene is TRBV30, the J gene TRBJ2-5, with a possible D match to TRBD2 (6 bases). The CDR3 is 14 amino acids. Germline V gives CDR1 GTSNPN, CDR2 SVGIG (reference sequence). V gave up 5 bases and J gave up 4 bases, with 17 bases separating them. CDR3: CAWGAASARETQYF. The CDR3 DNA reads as TGTGCCTGGGGGGCGGCTAGCGCTAGAGAGACCCAGTACTTC.

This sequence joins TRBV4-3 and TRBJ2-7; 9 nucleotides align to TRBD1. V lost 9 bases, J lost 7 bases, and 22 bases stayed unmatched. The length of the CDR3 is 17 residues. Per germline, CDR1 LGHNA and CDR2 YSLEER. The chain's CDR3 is CASTTGTGRNPLWEQYF. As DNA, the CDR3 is TGCGCCAGTACTACCGGGACAGGGAGGAACCCTCTGTGGGAGCAGTACTTC.

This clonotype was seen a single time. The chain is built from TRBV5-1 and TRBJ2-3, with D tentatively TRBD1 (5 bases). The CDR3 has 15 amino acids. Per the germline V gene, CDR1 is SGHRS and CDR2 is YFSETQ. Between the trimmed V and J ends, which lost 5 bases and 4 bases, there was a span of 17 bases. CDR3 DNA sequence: TGCGCCAGCAGTTCCGACAGCCTGGGCGCAGATACGCAGTATTTT. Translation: CASSSDSLGADTQYF.

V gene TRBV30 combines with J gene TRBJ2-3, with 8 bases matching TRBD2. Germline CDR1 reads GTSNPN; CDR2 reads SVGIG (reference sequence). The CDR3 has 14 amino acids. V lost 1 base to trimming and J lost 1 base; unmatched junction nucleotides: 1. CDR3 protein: CAWSGSGGTDTQYF. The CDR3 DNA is TGTGCCTGGAGTGGTAGCGGGGGCACAGATACGCAGTATTTT.

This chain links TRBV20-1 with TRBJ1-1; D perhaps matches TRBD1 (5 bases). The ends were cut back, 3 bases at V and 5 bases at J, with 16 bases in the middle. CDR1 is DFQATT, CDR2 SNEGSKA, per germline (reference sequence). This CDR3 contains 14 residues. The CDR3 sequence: CSARPGQGRTEAFF. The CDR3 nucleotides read TGCAGTGCTAGGCCCGGTCAGGGTCGTACTGAAGCTTTCTTT.

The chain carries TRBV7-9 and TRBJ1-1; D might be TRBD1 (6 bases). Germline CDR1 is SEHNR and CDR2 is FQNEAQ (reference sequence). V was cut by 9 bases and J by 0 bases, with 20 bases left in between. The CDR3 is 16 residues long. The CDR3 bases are TGTGCCAGTGAGTGGGATGGGGGCTACATGAACACTGAAGCTTTCTTT. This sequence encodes CASEWDGGYMNTEAFF. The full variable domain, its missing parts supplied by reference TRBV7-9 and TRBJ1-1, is DTGVSQNPRHKITKRGQNVTFRCDPISEHNRLYWYRQTLGQGPEFLTYFQNEAQLEKSRLLSDRFSAERPKGSFSTLEIQRTEQGDSAMYLCASEWDGGYMNTEAFFGQGTRLTVV.

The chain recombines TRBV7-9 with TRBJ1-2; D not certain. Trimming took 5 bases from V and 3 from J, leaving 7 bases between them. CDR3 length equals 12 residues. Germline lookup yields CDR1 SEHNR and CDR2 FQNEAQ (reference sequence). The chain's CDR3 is CASSPPYYGYTF. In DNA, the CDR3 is TGTGCCAGCAGCCCCCCGTACTATGGCTACACCTTC.

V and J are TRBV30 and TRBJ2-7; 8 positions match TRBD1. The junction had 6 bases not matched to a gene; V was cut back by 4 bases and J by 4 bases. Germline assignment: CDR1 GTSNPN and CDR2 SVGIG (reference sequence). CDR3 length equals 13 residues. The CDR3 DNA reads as TGTGCCTGGATTCCGACAGGGGTGTACGAGCAGTACTTC. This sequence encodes CAWIPTGVYEQYF.

The CDR3 here is CSASPGRAGNTGELFF. The CDR3 DNA sequence: TGCAGTGCTAGCCCCGGGAGGGCGGGGAACACCGGGGAGCTGTTTTTT. V gene TRBV20-1 combines with J gene TRBJ2-2; 8 bases align to TRBD2. This CDR3 comprises 16 residues. Germline-derived CDR1 and CDR2 are DFQATT and SNEGSKA (reference sequence). V shed 3 bases and J 1 base; nucleotides not matched to a gene: 7.

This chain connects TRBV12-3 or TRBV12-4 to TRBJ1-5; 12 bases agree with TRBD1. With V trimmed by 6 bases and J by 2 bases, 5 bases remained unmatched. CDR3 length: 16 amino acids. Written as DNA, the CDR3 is TGTGCCAGCAGCCGGGACAGGGGGCAAGGCAATCAGCCCCAGCATTTT. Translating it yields CASSRDRGQGNQPQHF.

The CDR3 DNA sequence: TGTGCCAGCAGTTACCAAAAAGGGGGCGAGCGTTTGCAGTACTTC. This translates into CASSYQKGGERLQYF. J is TRBJ2-7 and V is TRBV6-6, with 7 bases matching TRBD1. The CDR3 spans 15 residues. The J segment lost 9 bases and the V segment lost 2 bases, leaving 13 bases of the junction unmatched. Per the germline V gene, CDR1 is MNHNY and CDR2 is SVGAGI (reference sequence).

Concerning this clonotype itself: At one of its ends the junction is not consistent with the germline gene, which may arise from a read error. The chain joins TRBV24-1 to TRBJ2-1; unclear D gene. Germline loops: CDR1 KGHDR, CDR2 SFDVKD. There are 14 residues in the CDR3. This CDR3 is CATSDRRNYDEQFF. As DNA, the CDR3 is TGTGCCACCAGTGACCGAAGAAACTACGATGAGCAGTTCTTC.

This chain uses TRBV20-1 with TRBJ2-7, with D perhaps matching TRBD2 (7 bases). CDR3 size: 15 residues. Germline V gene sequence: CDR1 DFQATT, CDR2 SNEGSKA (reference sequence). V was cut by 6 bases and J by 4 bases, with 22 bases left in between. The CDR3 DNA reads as TGCAGTGCGGGGGGGGCGGTACAAGACTTATACGAGCAGTACTTC. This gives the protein CSAGGAVQDLYEQYF.

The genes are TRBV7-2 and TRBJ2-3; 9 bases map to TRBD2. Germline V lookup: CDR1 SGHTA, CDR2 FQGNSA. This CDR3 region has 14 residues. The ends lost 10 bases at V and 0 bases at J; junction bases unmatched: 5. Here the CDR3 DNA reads TGTGCCACCCAGAGCGGGAGGAGCACAGATACGCAGTATTTT. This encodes CATQSGRSTDTQYF. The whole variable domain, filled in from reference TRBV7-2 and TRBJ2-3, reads GAGVSQSPSNKVTEKGKDVELRCDPISGHTALYWYRQSLGQGLEFLIYFQGNSAPDKSGLPSDRFSAERTGGSVSTLTIQRTQQEDSAVYLCATQSGRSTDTQYFGPGTRLTVL.

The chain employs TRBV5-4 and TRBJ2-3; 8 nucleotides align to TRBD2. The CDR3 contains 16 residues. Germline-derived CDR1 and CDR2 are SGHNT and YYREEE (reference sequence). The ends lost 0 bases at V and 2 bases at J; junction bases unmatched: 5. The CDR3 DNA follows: TGTGCCAGCAGCTTGGCCACGGGGGGGCTCACAGATACGCAGTATTTT. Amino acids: CASSLATGGLTDTQYF. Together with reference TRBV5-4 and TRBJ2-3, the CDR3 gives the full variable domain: ETGVTQSPTHLIKTRGQQVTLRCSSQSGHNTVSWYQQALGQGPQFIFQYYREEENGRGNFPPRFSGLQFPNYSSELNVNALELDDSALYLCASSLATGGLTDTQYFGPGTRLTVL.